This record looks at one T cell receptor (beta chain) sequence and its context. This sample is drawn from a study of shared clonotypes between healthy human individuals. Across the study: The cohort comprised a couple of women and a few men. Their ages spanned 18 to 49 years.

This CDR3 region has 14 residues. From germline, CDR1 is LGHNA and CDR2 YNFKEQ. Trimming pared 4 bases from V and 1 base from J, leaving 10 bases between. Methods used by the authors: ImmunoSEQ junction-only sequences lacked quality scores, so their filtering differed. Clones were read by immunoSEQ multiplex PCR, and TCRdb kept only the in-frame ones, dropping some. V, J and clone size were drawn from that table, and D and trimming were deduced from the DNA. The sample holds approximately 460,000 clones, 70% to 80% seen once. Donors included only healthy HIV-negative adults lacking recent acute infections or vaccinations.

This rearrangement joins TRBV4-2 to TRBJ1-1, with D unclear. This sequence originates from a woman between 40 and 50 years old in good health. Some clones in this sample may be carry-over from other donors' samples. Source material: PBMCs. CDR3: CASSPLLQNTEAFF. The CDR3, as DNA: TGTGCCAGCAGCCCCCTCCTACAGAACACTGAAGCTTTCTTT.